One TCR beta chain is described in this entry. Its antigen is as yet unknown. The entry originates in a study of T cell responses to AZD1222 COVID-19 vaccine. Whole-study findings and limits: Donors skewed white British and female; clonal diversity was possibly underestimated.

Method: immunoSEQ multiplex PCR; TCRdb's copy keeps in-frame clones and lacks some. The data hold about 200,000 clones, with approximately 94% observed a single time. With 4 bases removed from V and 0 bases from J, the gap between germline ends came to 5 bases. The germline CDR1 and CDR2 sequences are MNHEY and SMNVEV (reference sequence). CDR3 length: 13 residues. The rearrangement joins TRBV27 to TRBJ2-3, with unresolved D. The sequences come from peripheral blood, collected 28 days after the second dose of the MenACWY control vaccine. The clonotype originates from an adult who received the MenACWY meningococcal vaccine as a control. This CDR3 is CASSSPSTDTQYF. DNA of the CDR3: TGTGCCAGCAGTTCGCCTAGCACAGATACGCAGTATTTT.